These 15 T cell receptor beta chains were all obtained from the same sample, sequenced in a study of PD-1 blockade in classical Hodgkin lymphoma. Described time point: newly diagnosed, previously untreated cHL patient sample. Only in-frame clones appear in the TCRdb table, and some are missing; sequencing was by immunoSEQ multiplex PCR. Among roughly 70,000 clones, over 90% were seen once, and the ten largest hold 2.6%. Source material: peripheral blood mononuclear cells (PBMCs). The origin of the receptors is a human donor with classical Hodgkin lymphoma.

CDR3 residues: CASSTDRNTGELFF. The CDR3 coding sequence is TGTGCCAGCAGCACCGACAGGAACACCGGGGAGCTGTTTTTT. This rearrangement joins TRBV5-4 to TRBJ2-2; D possibly corresponds to TRBD1 (5 bases). V dropped 4 bases and J dropped 1 base, with 8 bases sitting between them. In germline, CDR1 is SGHNT, CDR2 YYREEE (reference sequence). The CDR3 spans 14 residues.

The chain recombines TRBV18 with TRBJ1-1; 8 positions match TRBD1. The CDR3 has 15 amino acids. V was clipped by 3 bases and J by 2 bases; unmatched bases: 5. CDR1 KGHSH and CDR2 LQKENI come from the germline V gene. The CDR3 DNA reads TGTGCCAGCTCACCGGACAGGGATTCTAACACTGAAGCTTTCTTT. Its protein product is CASSPDRDSNTEAFF.

The rearrangement uses TRBV28 and TRBJ2-3; 8 nucleotides line up with TRBD1. CDR3 length: 14 amino acids. With 5 bases clipped from V and 3 bases from J, the junction kept 4 bases outside the gene matches. CDR1 is MDHEN and CDR2 is SYDVKM in the germline V gene. Here the CDR3 DNA reads TGTGCCAGCAGTCTAGGACAGGGTACAGATACGCAGTATTTT. Its protein is CASSLGQGTDTQYF.

V and J are TRBV19 and TRBJ2-1, with 11 nucleotides matching TRBD2. Germline loops: CDR1 LNHDA, CDR2 SQIVND (reference sequence). The length of the CDR3 is 16 residues. V lost 3 bases to trimming and J lost 8 bases; unmatched junction nucleotides: 9. The CDR3 sequence: CASSIGIAGGRDEQFF. The CDR3 DNA is TGTGCCAGTAGTATTGGAATAGCGGGAGGGAGGGATGAGCAGTTCTTC.

This chain connects TRBV5-1 to TRBJ1-2, with 8 nucleotides matching TRBD1. Losses at the gene ends were 6 bases for V and 0 bases for J; bases not matched to a gene: 10. The CDR3 runs to 16 residues. From germline, CDR1 is SGHRS and CDR2 YFSETQ. Here the CDR3 reads CASNGQGKAPNYGYTF. The CDR3 DNA follows: TGCGCCAGCAACGGACAGGGAAAGGCCCCTAACTATGGCTACACCTTC.

The chain couples TRBV10-3 to TRBJ2-5; D is undetermined. V shed 4 bases and J shed 2 bases, with 14 bases lying between them. The CDR3 is 15 amino acids. From germline, CDR1 is ENHRY and CDR2 SYGVKD. CDR3 region: CAISASGFGQETQYF. CDR3 DNA sequence: TGTGCCATCAGTGCTTCCGGGTTTGGGCAAGAGACCCAGTACTTC.

The chain has TRBV10-1 and TRBJ2-2, with D hard to call. The CDR3 length is 14 residues. Trimming stripped 4 bases from V and 0 bases from J, with 6 bases between. Germline CDR1 and CDR2: WNHNN and SYGVQD (reference sequence). The CDR3 here is CASSGGPNTGELFF. The CDR3 DNA sequence: TGCGCCAGCAGTGGCGGTCCGAACACCGGGGAGCTGTTTTTT.

This chain links TRBV5-1 with TRBJ1-1, with D possibly matching TRBD1 (6 bases). Germline CDR1 and CDR2: SGHRS and YFSETQ. The CDR3 covers 12 residues. V gave up 3 bases and J gave up 8 bases, with 11 bases separating them. CDR3 DNA sequence: TGCGCCAGCAGCTCGCAGGGGCCCGAAGCTTTCTTT. Its protein is CASSSQGPEAFF.

This clone has just a few counts. V is TRBV15 and J is TRBJ2-7, with 10 bases lining up with TRBD2. Germline trimming cut 4 bases from V and 7 bases from J; bases unmatched to any gene: 10. This CDR3 has 15 residues. In germline, CDR1 is LNHNV, CDR2 YYDKDF (reference sequence). In DNA, the CDR3 is TGTGCCACCAGCAAAAGTCGTCTAGCGGGAGAGGAGCAGTACTTC. Protein sequence: CATSKSRLAGEEQYF.

The chain joins TRBV19 to TRBJ1-4; 8 bases align to TRBD1. The ends lost 5 bases at V and 8 bases at J; junction bases unmatched: 10. Germline V gene lookup returns CDR1 LNHDA and CDR2 SQIVND (reference sequence). The CDR3 runs to 15 residues. DNA of the CDR3: TGTGCCAGTAGTGTTGGACAGGGAAGAATGGAAAAACTGTTTTTT. Protein sequence: CASSVGQGRMEKLFF.

This clone has just a few counts. The chain employs TRBV7-2 and TRBJ1-2; no firm D call. The V end lost 5 bases, the J end lost 4 bases, and 8 bases lay between the germline ends. The CDR3 length is 12 residues. Germline V gene lookup returns CDR1 SGHTA and CDR2 FQGNSA. The CDR3 region is CASSVDLYGYTF. Here the CDR3 DNA reads TGTGCCAGCAGCGTCGACCTCTATGGCTACACCTTC.

This rearrangement joins TRBV30 to TRBJ1-2; D is unclear. The CDR3 is made up of 11 amino acids. V was clipped by 2 bases and J by 3 bases, with 4 bases between them. Germline V lookup: CDR1 GTSNPN, CDR2 SVGIG (reference sequence). CDR3 protein: CAWSRDYGYTF. CDR3 in DNA: TGTGCCTGGAGTAGGGACTATGGCTACACCTTC. The full variable domain, completed using reference TRBV30 and TRBJ1-2, is SQTIHQWPATLVQPVGSPLSLECTVEGTSNPNLYWYRQAAGRGLQLLFYSVGIGQISSEVPQNLSASRPQDRQFILSSKKLLLSDSGFYLCAWSRDYGYTFGSGTRLTVV.

This rearrangement joins TRBV28 to TRBJ2-7; 11 bases are shared with TRBD1. Germline CDR1 reads MDHEN; CDR2 reads SYDVKM. The V gene end was trimmed by 7 bases and the J gene end by 5 bases; junction bases not matched to a gene: 7. The CDR3 consists of 14 residues. This CDR3 is CASTRTGGMDEQYF. CDR3 sequence (DNA): TGTGCCAGCACCAGGACAGGGGGCATGGACGAGCAGTACTTC.

The V gene is TRBV5-1, the J gene TRBJ1-1, with D hard to call. The length of the CDR3 is 14 residues. V was trimmed by 0 bases and J by 4 bases, leaving 10 bases between them. Germline CDR1 and CDR2: SGHRS and YFSETQ. Here the CDR3 reads CASSLDYGTTEAFF. In DNA, the CDR3 is TGCGCCAGCAGCTTGGATTACGGAACCACTGAAGCTTTCTTT. Drawing the rest from reference TRBV5-1 and TRBJ1-1, the complete variable domain is KAGVTQTPRYLIKTRGQQVTLSCSPISGHRSVSWYQQTPGQGLQFLFEYFSETQRNKGNFPGRFSGRQFSNSRSEMNVSTLELGDSALYLCASSLDYGTTEAFFGQGTRLTVV.

The gene calls are TRBV2 and TRBJ2-5; TRBD2 agrees at 9 bases. Germline loops: CDR1 SNHLY, CDR2 FYNNEI. With V trimmed by 5 bases and J by 5 bases, 9 bases remained unmatched. The CDR3 consists of 15 residues. Here the CDR3 DNA reads TGTGCCAGCAGTTCGGAAGGACTAGCGACCGAGACCCAGTACTTC. The encoded protein is CASSSEGLATETQYF.